One sample yielded the 15 T cell receptor beta chains listed below, sequenced in a study of response to subunit inactivated influenza vaccine. TCRdb reprocessed the RT-PCR reads via MiXCR and lists one record per CDR3 protein. The table lists 160,000 or so distinct CDR3 sequences, about a tenth of them singletons, with 9.5% to 15% in the top ten. The sample consisted of non-naive T cells sorted from PBMCs, taken about 40 days after vaccination. The receptors stem from a man aged 45 to 65 who received an inactivated influenza vaccine.

This clonotype was seen many times. The rearrangement joins TRBV12-3 or TRBV12-4 to TRBJ1-6; 11 bases are a match to TRBD1. The junction had 3 bases not matched to a gene; V was cut back by 5 bases and J by 6 bases. The CDR3 runs to 15 residues. CDR3 amino acids: CASSGTGGVNSPLHF. In nucleotides, the CDR3 is TGTGCCAGCAGTGGGACAGGGGGAGTTAATTCACCCCTCCACTTT.

This clonotype was found a few times. The chain couples TRBV6-2 or TRBV6-3 to TRBJ2-3; D gene ambiguous. Germline V gene lookup returns CDR1 MNHEY and CDR2 SVGEGT. The ends were cut back, 2 bases at V and 2 bases at J, with 5 bases in the middle. This CDR3 has 13 amino acids. Here the CDR3 reads CASSYDYTDTQYF. CDR3 in DNA: TGTGCCAGCAGTTACGATTACACAGATACGCAGTATTTT.

This clonotype was observed a few times. The chain couples TRBV7-2 to TRBJ2-2; D is undetermined. The V and J ends lost 1 base and 0 bases respectively, with 9 bases between them. Germline V gene lookup returns CDR1 SGHTA and CDR2 FQGNSA. This CDR3 spans 16 amino acids. CDR3 amino acids: CASSLVSLSNTGELFF. CDR3 nucleotides: TGTGCCAGCAGCTTAGTTAGTCTTTCGAACACCGGGGAGCTGTTTTTT.

This clonotype has just a few counts. The rearrangement uses TRBV12-3 or TRBV12-4 and TRBJ2-7; perhaps TRBD1 as D (5 bases). This CDR3 has 13 amino acids. V dropped 3 bases and J dropped 5 bases, with 11 bases sitting between them. DNA for the CDR3: TGTGCCAGCAGTTTCGGCAGGGTCAACGAGCAGTACTTC. It yields the protein CASSFGRVNEQYF.

This clonotype turned up a few times. This chain links TRBV20-1 with TRBJ2-1; a weak D match, TRBD2 (6 bases). Germline assignment: CDR1 DFQATT and CDR2 SNEGSKA (reference sequence). V was shortened by 6 bases and J by 3 bases, with 30 bases between the two germline ends. The CDR3 contains 19 residues. CDR3 loop: CSASHLRGTTQSIYNEQFF. CDR3 nucleotide sequence: TGCAGTGCCAGCCATTTGCGGGGTACCACCCAATCAATCTACAATGAGCAGTTCTTC.

This clonotype was seen repeatedly, ten times or more. J is TRBJ2-7 and V is TRBV20-1, with D hard to call. This CDR3 has 13 amino acids. Deletions cut 2 bases from V and 1 base from J, with 9 bases between. Germline CDR1 DFQATT, CDR2 SNEGSKA (reference sequence). The CDR3 loop reads CSARRRASYEQYF. CDR3 bases: TGCAGTGCTAGAAGGCGAGCATCCTACGAGCAGTACTTC.

Ten or more counts support this clonotype. The chain links TRBV5-6 to TRBJ2-5, with 11 positions matching TRBD2. The length of the CDR3 is 15 residues. Trimming took 0 bases from V and 7 from J; bases not matched to a gene: 5. Germline assignment: CDR1 SGHDT and CDR2 YYEEEE. The CDR3 region is CASSLEGTSGGTQYF. The CDR3, as DNA: TGTGCCAGCAGCTTGGAGGGGACTAGCGGAGGGACCCAGTACTTC.

This clonotype occurred many times. The chain uses TRBV14 and TRBJ1-5; D perhaps matches TRBD1 (6 bases). Germline CDR1 and CDR2: SGHDN and FVKESK. Trimming pared 3 bases from V and 0 bases from J, leaving 21 bases between. This CDR3 has 19 amino acids. The CDR3 loop is CASSQPGTRSLYSNQPQHF. The CDR3 DNA follows: TGTGCCAGCAGCCAGCCCGGGACACGGAGCCTTTATAGCAATCAGCCCCAGCATTTT.

The sample holds many counts of this clonotype. This chain uses TRBV10-3 with TRBJ2-1; unclear D gene. CDR1 and CDR2 from the germline V gene are ENHRY and SYGVKD. CDR3 length: 16 residues. V was trimmed by 2 bases and J by 0 bases, leaving 11 bases between them. CDR3 region: CAISEPSGFSYNEQFF. In DNA form, the CDR3 reads TGTGCCATCAGTGAGCCTAGTGGCTTCTCCTACAATGAGCAGTTCTTC.

This chain connects TRBV2 to TRBJ2-7; D gene unclear. V gave up 5 bases and J gave up 4 bases, with 9 bases separating them. CDR3 size: 12 residues. CDR1 and CDR2 (germline): SNHLY, FYNNEI. In DNA form, the CDR3 reads TGTGCCAGCAGTATACAGATTTACGAGCAGTACTTC. Its protein product is CASSIQIYEQYF. Full variable domain (missing parts from reference TRBV2 and TRBJ2-7): EPEVTQTPSHQVTQMGQEVILRCVPISNHLYFYWYRQILGQKVEFLVSFYNNEISEKSEIFDDQFSVERPDGSNFTLKIRSTKLEDSAMYFCASSIQIYEQYFGPGTRLTVT.

This rearrangement joins TRBV2 to TRBJ1-1, with a tentative D call TRBD1 (5 bases). Germline values: CDR1 SNHLY, CDR2 FYNNEI. V was trimmed by 6 bases and J by 4 bases, leaving 15 bases between them. The CDR3 is 14 amino acids. The CDR3 region has the DNA TGTGCCAGCAGCAGTCAGGGCACGACCACTGAAGCTTTCTTT. It codes for CASSSQGTTTEAFF.

This clonotype was observed at least ten times. This CDR3 is CSVVGRTANYGYTF. Written as DNA, the CDR3 is TGCAGCGTTGTAGGTAGGACAGCTAACTATGGCTACACCTTC. This chain connects TRBV29-1 to TRBJ1-2; weak D call: TRBD1 (6 bases). Looked up from germline, CDR1 is SQVTM and CDR2 is ANQGSEA. The germline V and J ends were trimmed by 4 bases and 0 bases, with 12 bases remaining between them. This CDR3 is built from 14 residues.

This rearrangement joins TRBV5-1 to TRBJ2-3, with D tentatively TRBD2 (6 bases). Trimming left V 2 bases short and J 2 bases short, with 21 bases between. The germline CDR1 and CDR2 sequences are SGHRS and YFSETQ. The CDR3 loop spans 18 amino acids. CDR3 in DNA: TGCGCCAGCAGCTTCCACGGGTGGGGGGTTACCGACACAGATACGCAGTATTTT. Residues: CASSFHGWGVTDTDTQYF.

In its sample, this clonotype was seen many times. The chain employs TRBV12-3 or TRBV12-4 and TRBJ1-1; D unclear. Trimming took off 6 bases at V and 10 bases at J, with 21 bases between the two ends. This CDR3 region has 14 residues. CDR3 DNA: TGTGCCAGCAGACCGAGGTCCGCGCAGTCAAGAGCTTTCTTT. Its translation: CASRPRSAQSRAFF.

This clonotype was seen a handful of times. This chain joins TRBV7-9 and TRBJ1-2, with D uncertain. Germline loops: CDR1 SEHNR, CDR2 FQNEAQ (reference sequence). The V end lost 4 bases, the J end lost 5 bases, and 8 bases lay between the germline ends. This CDR3 has 12 amino acids. CDR3 in amino acids: CASSSDQYGYTF. The CDR3 DNA reads as TGTGCCAGCAGCTCGGACCAATATGGCTACACCTTC. Full variable domain (rest looked up from reference TRBV7-9 and TRBJ1-2): DTGVSQNPRHKITKRGQNVTFRCDPISEHNRLYWYRQTLGQGPEFLTYFQNEAQLEKSRLLSDRFSAERPKGSFSTLEIQRTEQGDSAMYLCASSSDQYGYTFGSGTRLTVV.